The 9 T cell receptor beta chains given below trace back to one sample, sequenced in a study of tumor and adjacent non-tumor tissue in lung cancer. No cell sorting was done before RNA was extracted from the tissue. More than 3 cm separated this lung sample from the edge of the tumor. The library came from three nested PCR rounds adapted from ARM-PCR protocols. In TCRdb, the multiplex PCR reads were re-called with MiXCR into one record per CDR3 protein. This sample has 85,000 or so distinct CDR3 sequences, with more than 75% found just once. Input material: distant non-tumor lung tissue. Receptor source: a woman between 50 and 59 years old with non-small cell lung cancer.

About this clonotype: One end of the junction fails to match germline, which may point to a read error. The rearrangement links TRBV6-6 to TRBJ2-3, with 14 nucleotides matching TRBD2. The length of the CDR3 is 14 residues. Per germline, CDR1 MNHNY and CDR2 SVGAGI (reference sequence). The CDR3 region has the DNA TGTACCAGAAGTGGGACTAGCGGGAGAGATACGCAGTATTTT. The encoded protein is CTRSGTSGRDTQYF.

The chain carries TRBV11-2 and TRBJ2-7; 11 positions agree with TRBD1. After removal of 9 bases from V and 6 bases from J, the junction contained 10 bases not matched to a gene. Germline CDR1 is SGHAT and CDR2 is FQNNGV. The CDR3 sequence is 14 residues long. The CDR3 coding sequence is TGTGCCAGTAGCCCTGTGGGACAGGGGGTCGAGCAGTACTTC. Its protein is CASSPVGQGVEQYF.

This rearrangement joins TRBV19 to TRBJ1-1; no clear D gene. CDR1 and CDR2 (germline): LNHDA, SQIVND (reference sequence). Trimming took off 7 bases at V and 4 bases at J, with 7 bases between the two ends. The CDR3 consists of 11 residues. DNA for the CDR3: TGTGCCAGTAATATCGGCACTGAAGCTTTCTTT. Encoded protein: CASNIGTEAFF. The full variable domain, with the rest looked up from reference TRBV19 and TRBJ1-1, is DGGITQSPKYLFRKEGQNVTLSCEQNLNHDAMYWYRQDPGQGLRLIYYSQIVNDFQKGDIAEGYSVSREKKESFPLTVTSAQKNPTAFYLCASNIGTEAFFGQGTRLTVV.

A remark on this clonotype: This CDR3 fails to terminate in the conserved phenylalanine or tryptophan, so it likely reflects a read error. V is TRBV28 and J is TRBJ2-5; D possibly uses TRBD1 or TRBD2 (5 bases each). Deletions cut 6 bases from V and 2 bases from J, with 19 bases between. This CDR3 spans 16 amino acids. The germline V gene encodes CDR1 MDHEN and CDR2 SYDVKM. In nucleotides, the CDR3 is TGTGCCAGCAGATCCACCTCGAGGGGACCTCAAGAGACCCAGTACCTC. Its translation: CASRSTSRGPQETQYL.

The rearrangement joins TRBV12-3 or TRBV12-4 to TRBJ1-6; D is uncertain. This CDR3 has 13 residues. Trimming took 6 bases from V and 9 from J, leaving 12 bases between them. In nucleotides, the CDR3 is TGTGCCAGCAGACACTACAGTTCTTCACCCCTCCACTTT. It specifies CASRHYSSSPLHF.

Regarding this clonotype: The germline gene is not matched at one end of the junction; a read error may be the cause. V and J are TRBV20-1 and TRBJ2-7; D call uncertain. Per the germline V gene, CDR1 is DFQATT and CDR2 is SNEGSKA (reference sequence). The CDR3 sequence is 14 residues long. This CDR3 is CSVPSSGFSYEQNF. CDR3 bases: TGCAGTGTTCCGTCCTCAGGCTTTTCCTACGAACAGAACTTC.

On this clonotype itself: A read error may produce the germline difference seen at one junction end. This rearrangement joins TRBV29-1 to TRBJ2-1; D is possibly TRBD1 (5 bases). The CDR3 is 17 amino acids. Germline CDR1 SQVTM, CDR2 ANQGSEA. The CDR3 region is CSVEGFVGVTSYNEQFF. Written as DNA, the CDR3 is TGCAGCGTTGAAGGGTTCGTAGGGGTAACCTCCTATAATGAGCAGTTCTTC.

The sample holds a few counts of this clonotype. Possible read error: a much larger clone is one base away. The CDR3 ends on some other residue instead of the conserved phenylalanine or tryptophan, so this is likely a read error. The chain recombines TRBV7-9 with TRBJ2-5; D is uncertain. The germline CDR1 and CDR2 sequences are SEHNR and FQNEAQ (reference sequence). This CDR3 is 14 amino acids long. Trimming removed 1 base from V and 5 bases from J, with 11 bases in between. The CDR3 DNA follows: TGTGCCAGCAGCTTAGGGCAGCCCTTCGAGACCCAGTACTCC. Its translation is CASSLGQPFETQYS.

About this clonotype itself: Compared with germline, one end of the junction differs, possibly owing to a read error. The chain joins TRBV11-2 to TRBJ2-1; 9 bases match TRBD2. The CDR3 contains 15 residues. The V gene's germline CDR1 is SGHAT and CDR2 FQNNGV. The CDR3 reads CAISSLAGEWDEQFF. CDR3 sequence (DNA): TGTGCCATCAGCTCCTTAGCGGGAGAATGGGATGAGCAGTTCTTT.